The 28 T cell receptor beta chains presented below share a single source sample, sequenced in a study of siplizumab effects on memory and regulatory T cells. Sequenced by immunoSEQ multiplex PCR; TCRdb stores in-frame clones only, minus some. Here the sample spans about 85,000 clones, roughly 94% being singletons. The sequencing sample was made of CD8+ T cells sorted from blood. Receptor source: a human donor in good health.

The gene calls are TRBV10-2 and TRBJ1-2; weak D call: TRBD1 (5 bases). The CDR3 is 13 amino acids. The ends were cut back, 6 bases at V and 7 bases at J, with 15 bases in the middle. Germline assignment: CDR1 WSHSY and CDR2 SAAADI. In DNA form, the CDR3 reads TGCGCCAGCAGGGACCAGGGAGGCAGTGGCTACACCTTC. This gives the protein CASRDQGGSGYTF.

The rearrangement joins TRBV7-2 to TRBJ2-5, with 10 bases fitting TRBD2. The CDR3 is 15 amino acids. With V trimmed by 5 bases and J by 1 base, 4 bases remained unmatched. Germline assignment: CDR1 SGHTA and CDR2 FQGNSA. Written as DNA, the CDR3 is TGTGCCAGCAGCCAACTAGCGGGACTCCAAGAGACCCAGTACTTC. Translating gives CASSQLAGLQETQYF.

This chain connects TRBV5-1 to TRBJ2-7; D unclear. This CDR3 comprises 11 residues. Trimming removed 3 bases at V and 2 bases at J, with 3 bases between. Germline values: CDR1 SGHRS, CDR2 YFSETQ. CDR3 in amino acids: CASSSTYEQYF. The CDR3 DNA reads TGCGCCAGCAGCTCGACCTACGAGCAGTACTTC.

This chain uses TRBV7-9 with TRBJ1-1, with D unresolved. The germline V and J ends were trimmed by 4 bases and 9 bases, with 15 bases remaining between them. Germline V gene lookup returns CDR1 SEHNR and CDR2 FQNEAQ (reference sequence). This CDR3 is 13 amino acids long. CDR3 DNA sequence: TGTGCCAGCAGCTGGCCTCGAGATCCGAAAGCTTTCTTT. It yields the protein CASSWPRDPKAFF.

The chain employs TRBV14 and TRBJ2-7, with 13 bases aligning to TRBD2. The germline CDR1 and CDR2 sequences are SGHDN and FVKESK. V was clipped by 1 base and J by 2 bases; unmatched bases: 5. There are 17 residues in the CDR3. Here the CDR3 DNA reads TGTGCCAGCAGCCAAGTGGGGACTAGCGGGGATACCTACGAGCAGTACTTC. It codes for CASSQVGTSGDTYEQYF.

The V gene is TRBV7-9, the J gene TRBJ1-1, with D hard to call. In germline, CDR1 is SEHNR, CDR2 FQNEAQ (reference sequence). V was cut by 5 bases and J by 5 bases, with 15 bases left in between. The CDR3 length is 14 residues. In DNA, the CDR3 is TGTGCCAGCAGCCCCCTGAGGAGGGTGACTGAAGCTTTCTTT. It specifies CASSPLRRVTEAFF.

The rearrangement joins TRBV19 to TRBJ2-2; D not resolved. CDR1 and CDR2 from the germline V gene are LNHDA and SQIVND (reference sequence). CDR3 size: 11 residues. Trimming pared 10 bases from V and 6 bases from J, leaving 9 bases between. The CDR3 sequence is CATFHAGELFF. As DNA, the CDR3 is TGTGCCACCTTTCATGCCGGGGAGCTGTTTTTT.

Written as DNA, the CDR3 is TGTGCCAGCAGTTTATCGGGACAGAATGAGCAGTTCTTC. Translating it yields CASSLSGQNEQFF. V gene TRBV27 combines with J gene TRBJ2-1; 7 bases align to TRBD1. Germline V gene data show CDR1 as MNHEY and CDR2 as SMNVEV (reference sequence). The V segment lost 0 bases and the J segment 7 bases; nucleotides outside the gene matches: 0. The CDR3 has 13 residues.

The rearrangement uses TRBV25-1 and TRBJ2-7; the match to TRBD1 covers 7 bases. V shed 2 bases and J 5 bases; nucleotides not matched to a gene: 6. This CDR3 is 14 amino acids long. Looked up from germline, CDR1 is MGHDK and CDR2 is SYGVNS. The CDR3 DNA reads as TGTGCCAGCAGTGAACACCGGGACAGCCACGAGCAGTACTTC. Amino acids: CASSEHRDSHEQYF.

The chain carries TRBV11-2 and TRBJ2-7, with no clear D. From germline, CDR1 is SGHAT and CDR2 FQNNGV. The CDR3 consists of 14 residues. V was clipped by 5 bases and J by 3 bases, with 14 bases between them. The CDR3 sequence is CASSNTGPLYEQYF. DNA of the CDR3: TGTGCCAGCAGCAACACCGGACCACTCTACGAGCAGTACTTC.

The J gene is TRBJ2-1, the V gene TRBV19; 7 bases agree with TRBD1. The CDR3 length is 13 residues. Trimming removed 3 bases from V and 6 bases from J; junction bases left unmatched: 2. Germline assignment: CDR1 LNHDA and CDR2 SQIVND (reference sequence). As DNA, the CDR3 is TGTGCCAGTAGTATGGGACAGATCAATGAGCAGTTCTTC. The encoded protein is CASSMGQINEQFF.

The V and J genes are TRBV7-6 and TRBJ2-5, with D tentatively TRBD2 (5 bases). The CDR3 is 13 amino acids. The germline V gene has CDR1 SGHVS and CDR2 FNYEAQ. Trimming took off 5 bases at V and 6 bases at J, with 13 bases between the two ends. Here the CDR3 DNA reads TGTGCCAGCAGCCCCTCCCACGGGAAGACCCAGTACTTC. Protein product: CASSPSHGKTQYF.

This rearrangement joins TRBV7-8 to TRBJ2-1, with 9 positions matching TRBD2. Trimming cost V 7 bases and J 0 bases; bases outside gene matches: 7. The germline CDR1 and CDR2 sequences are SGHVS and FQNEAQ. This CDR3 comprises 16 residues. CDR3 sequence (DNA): TGTGCCAGCACGTCGACTAGCGGAAGCTCCTACAATGAGCAGTTCTTC. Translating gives CASTSTSGSSYNEQFF.

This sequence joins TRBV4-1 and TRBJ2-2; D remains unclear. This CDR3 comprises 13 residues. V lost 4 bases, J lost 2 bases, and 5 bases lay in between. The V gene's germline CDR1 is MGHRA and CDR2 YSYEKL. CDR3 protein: CASSPINTGELFF. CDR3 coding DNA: TGCGCCAGCAGCCCAATAAACACCGGGGAGCTGTTTTTT.

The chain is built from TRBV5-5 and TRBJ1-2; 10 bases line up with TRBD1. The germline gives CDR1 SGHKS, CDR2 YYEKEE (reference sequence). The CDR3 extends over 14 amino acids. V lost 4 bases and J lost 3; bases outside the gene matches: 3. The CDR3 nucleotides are TGTGCCAGCAGCAGGACAGGGGGTGACTATGGCTACACCTTC. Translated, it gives CASSRTGGDYGYTF.

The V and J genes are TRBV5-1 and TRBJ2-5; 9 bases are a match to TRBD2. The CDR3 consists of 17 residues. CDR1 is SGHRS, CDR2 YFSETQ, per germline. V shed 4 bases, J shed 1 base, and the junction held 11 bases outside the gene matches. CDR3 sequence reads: CASSTGRLAEIQETQYF. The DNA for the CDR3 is TGCGCCAGCAGCACTGGAAGACTAGCGGAAATCCAAGAGACCCAGTACTTC.

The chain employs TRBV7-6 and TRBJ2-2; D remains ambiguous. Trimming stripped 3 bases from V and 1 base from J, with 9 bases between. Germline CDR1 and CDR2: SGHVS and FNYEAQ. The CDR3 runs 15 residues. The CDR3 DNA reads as TGTGCCAGCAGCTTGGGTACGGGGAACACCGGGGAGCTGTTTTTT. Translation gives CASSLGTGNTGELFF.

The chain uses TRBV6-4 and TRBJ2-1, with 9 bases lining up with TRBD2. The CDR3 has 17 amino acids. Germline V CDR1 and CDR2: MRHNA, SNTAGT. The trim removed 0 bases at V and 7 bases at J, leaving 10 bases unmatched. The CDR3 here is CASSDSGVSGRENEQFF. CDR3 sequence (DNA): TGTGCCAGCAGTGACTCAGGGGTTAGCGGGAGAGAAAATGAGCAGTTCTTC.

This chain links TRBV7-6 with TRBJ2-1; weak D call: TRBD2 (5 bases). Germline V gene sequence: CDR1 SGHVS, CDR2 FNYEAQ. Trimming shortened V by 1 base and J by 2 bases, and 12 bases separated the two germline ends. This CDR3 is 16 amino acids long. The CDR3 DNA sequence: TGTGCCAGCAGCTTAGGAACCCAGCGGCCCTACAATGAGCAGTTCTTC. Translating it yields CASSLGTQRPYNEQFF. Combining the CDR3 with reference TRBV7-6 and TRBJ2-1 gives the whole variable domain GAGVSQSPRYKVTKRGQDVALRCDPISGHVSLYWYRQALGQGPEFLTYFNYEAQQDKSGLPNDRFSAERPEGSISTLTIQRTEQRDSAMYRCASSLGTQRPYNEQFFGPGTRLTVL.

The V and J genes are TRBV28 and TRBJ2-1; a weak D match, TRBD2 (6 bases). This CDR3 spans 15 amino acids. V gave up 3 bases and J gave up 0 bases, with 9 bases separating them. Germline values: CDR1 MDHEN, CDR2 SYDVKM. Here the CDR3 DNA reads TGTGCCAGCAGTTTTGGGGGGAGCTCCTACAATGAGCAGTTCTTC. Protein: CASSFGGSSYNEQFF.

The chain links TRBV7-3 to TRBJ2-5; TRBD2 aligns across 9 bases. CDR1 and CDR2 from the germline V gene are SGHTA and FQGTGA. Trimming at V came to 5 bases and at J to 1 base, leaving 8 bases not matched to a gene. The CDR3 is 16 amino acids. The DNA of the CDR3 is TGTGCCAGCAGCGCAAGGGGCGGGAGGGCCCAAGAGACCCAGTACTTC. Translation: CASSARGGRAQETQYF.

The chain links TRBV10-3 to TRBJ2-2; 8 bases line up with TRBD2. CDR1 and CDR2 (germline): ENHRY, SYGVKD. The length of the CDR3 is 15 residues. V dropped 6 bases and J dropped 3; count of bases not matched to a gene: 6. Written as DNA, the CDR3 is TGTGCCATCAGAAGCGGGAGTCGTGACACCGGGGAGCTGTTTTTT. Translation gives CAIRSGSRDTGELFF.

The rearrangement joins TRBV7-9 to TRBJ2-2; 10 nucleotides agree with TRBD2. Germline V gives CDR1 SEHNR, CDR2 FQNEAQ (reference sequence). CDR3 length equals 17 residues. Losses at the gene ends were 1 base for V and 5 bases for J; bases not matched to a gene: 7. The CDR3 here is CASSLVRAGGPTGELFF. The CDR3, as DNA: TGTGCCAGCAGCTTAGTTCGAGCGGGAGGGCCGACCGGGGAGCTGTTTTTT.

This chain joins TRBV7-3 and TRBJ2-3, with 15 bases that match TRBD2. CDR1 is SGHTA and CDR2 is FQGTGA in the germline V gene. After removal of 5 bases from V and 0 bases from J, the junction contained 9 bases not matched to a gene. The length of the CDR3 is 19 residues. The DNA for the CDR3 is TGTGCCAGCAGCCCCGGTTGGGGACTAGCGGGAGGAAGCACAGATACGCAGTATTTT. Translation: CASSPGWGLAGGSTDTQYF.

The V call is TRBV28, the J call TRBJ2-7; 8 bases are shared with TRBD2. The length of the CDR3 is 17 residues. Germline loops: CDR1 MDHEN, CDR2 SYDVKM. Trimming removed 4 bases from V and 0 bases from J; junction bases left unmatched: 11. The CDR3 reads CASSYGGGTLSSYEQYF. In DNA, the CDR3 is TGTGCCAGCAGTTACGGGGGGGGCACCTTGAGCTCCTACGAGCAGTACTTC.

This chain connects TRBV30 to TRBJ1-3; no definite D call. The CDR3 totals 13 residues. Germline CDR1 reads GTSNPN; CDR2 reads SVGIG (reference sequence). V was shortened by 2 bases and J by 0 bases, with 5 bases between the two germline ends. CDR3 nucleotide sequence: TGTGCCTGGAGTTTGGACTCTGGAAACACCATATATTTT. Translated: CAWSLDSGNTIYF.

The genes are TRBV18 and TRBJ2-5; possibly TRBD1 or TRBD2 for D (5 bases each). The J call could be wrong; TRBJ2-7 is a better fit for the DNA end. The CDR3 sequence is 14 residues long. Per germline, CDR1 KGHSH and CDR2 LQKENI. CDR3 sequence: CASSSGSMTYEQYF. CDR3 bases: TGTGCCAGCTCGTCAGGGAGCATGACCTACGAGCAGTACTTC.

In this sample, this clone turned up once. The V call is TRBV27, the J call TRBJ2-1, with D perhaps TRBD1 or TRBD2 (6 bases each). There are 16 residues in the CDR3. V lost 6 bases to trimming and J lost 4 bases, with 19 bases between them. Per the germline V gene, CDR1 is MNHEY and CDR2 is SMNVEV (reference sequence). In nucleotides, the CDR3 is TGTGCCAGCAGCGCCGAGGGGGGCCCGAGGTACAATGAGCAGTTCTTC. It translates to CASSAEGGPRYNEQFF.